This T cell receptor beta chain was profiled in a study of blood T cell repertoires in COVID-19. With V trimmed by 7 bases and J by 0 bases, 10 bases remained unmatched. The CDR3 covers 18 residues. CDR1 is LNHDA, CDR2 SQIVND, per germline (reference sequence). Generated by immunoSEQ multiplex PCR, the TCRdb table keeps only in-frame clones and is missing some. The sample has 150,000 or so clones, 88% seen once. The sequencing input was peripheral blood. V gene TRBV19 combines with J gene TRBJ1-6; 9 positions match TRBD1. This sequence was found in a man in his sixties with acute or convalescent COVID-19. CDR3 nucleotide sequence: TGTGCCAGTACCCCGTTTGGACAGGGGAGCTCCTATAATTCACCCCTCCACTTT. Protein sequence: CASTPFGQGSSYNSPLHF.